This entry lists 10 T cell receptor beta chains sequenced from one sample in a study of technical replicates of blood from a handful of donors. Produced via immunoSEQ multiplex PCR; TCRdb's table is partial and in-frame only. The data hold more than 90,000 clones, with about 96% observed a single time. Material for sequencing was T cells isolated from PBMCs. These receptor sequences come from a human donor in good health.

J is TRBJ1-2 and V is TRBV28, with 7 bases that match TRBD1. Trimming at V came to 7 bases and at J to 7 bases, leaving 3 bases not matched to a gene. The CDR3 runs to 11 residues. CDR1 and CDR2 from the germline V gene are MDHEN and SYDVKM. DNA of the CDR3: TGTGCCAGCACCGACAGGGCTGGCTACACCTTC. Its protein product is CASTDRAGYTF.

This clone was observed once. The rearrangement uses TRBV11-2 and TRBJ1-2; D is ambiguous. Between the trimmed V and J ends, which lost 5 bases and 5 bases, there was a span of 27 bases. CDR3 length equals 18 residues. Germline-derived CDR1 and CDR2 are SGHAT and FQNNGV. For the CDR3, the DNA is TGTGCCAGCAGCCCTAAAAAAATGCCCCCTGCGTTTTTTTATGGCTACACCTTC. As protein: CASSPKKMPPAFFYGYTF.

The CDR3 protein is CASSKIQGMNTGELFF. For the CDR3, the DNA is TGTGCCAGTAGTAAGATACAGGGGATGAACACCGGGGAGCTGTTTTTT. The chain couples TRBV19 to TRBJ2-2; 7 bases map to TRBD1. The CDR3 totals 16 residues. CDR1 is LNHDA, CDR2 SQIVND, per germline (reference sequence). The V and J ends lost 4 bases and 1 base, in that order; junction bases with no gene match: 6.

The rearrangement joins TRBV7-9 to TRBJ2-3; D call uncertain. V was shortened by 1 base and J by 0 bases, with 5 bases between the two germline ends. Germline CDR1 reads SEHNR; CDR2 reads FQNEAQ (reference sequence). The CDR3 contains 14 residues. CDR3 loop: CASSLVGSTDTQYF. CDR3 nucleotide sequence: TGTGCCAGCAGCTTAGTCGGTAGCACAGATACGCAGTATTTT. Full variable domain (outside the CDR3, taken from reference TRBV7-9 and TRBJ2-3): DTGVSQNPRHKITKRGQNVTFRCDPISEHNRLYWYRQTLGQGPEFLTYFQNEAQLEKSRLLSDRFSAERPKGSFSTLEIQRTEQGDSAMYLCASSLVGSTDTQYFGPGTRLTVL.

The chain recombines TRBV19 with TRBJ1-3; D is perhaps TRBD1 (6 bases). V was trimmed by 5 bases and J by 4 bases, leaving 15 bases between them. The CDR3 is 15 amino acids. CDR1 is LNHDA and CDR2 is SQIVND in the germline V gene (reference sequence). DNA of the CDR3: TGTGCCAGTAGTGTCAACAGGGAGTCGGGAAACACCATATATTTT. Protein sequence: CASSVNRESGNTIYF.

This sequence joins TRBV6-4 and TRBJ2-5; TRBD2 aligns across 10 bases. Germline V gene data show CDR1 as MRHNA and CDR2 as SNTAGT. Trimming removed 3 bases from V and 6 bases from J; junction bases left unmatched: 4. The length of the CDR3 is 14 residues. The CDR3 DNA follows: TGTGCCAGCAGTGAAGCGGGAGGGATGAAGACCCAGTACTTC. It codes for CASSEAGGMKTQYF.

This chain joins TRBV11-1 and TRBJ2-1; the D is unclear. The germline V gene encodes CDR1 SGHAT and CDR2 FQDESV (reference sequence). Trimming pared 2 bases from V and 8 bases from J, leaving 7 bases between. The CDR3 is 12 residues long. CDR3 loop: CASSLYRDEQFF. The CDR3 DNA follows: TGTGCCAGCAGCTTATATAGAGATGAGCAGTTCTTC.

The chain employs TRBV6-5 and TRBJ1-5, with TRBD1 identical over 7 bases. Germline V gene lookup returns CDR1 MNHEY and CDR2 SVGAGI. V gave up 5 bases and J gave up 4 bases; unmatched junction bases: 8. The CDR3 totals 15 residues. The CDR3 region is CASSPTGLNNQPQHF. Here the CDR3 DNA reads TGTGCCAGCAGTCCGACAGGGTTGAATAATCAGCCCCAGCATTTT.

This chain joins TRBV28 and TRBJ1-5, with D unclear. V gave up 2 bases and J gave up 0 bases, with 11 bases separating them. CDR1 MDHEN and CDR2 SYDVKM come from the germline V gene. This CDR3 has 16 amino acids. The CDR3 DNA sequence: TGTGCCAGCAGTTTAGAGGGCGGATATAGCAATCAGCCCCAGCATTTT. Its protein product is CASSLEGGYSNQPQHF.

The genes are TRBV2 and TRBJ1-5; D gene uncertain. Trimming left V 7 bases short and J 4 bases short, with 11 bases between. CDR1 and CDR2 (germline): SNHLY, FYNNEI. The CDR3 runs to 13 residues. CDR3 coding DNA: TGTGCCAGCATGGGCGGAGGAAATCAGCCCCAGCATTTT. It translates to CASMGGGNQPQHF.